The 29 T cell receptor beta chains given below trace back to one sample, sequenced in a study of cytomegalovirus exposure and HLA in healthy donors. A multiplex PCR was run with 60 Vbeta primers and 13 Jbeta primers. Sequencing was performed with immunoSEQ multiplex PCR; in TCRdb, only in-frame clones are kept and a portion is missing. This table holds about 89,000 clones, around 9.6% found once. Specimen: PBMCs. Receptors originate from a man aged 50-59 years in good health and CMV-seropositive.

The CDR3: CASSPTGASGANVLTF. CDR3 in DNA: TGTGCCAGCTCACCCACAGGGGCCTCTGGGGCCAACGTCCTGACTTTC. The chain uses TRBV18 and TRBJ2-6; 7 bases are a match to TRBD1. V lost 3 bases and J lost 0; bases outside the gene matches: 2. CDR1 is KGHSH and CDR2 is LQKENI in the germline V gene. The CDR3 length is 16 residues.

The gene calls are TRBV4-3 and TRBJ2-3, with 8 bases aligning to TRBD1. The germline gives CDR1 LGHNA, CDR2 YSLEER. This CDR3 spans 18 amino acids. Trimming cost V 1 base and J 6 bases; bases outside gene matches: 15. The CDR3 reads CASSQALPGTGQGDTQYF. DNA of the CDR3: TGCGCCAGCAGCCAAGCTCTACCAGGGACAGGCCAAGGGGATACGCAGTATTTT.

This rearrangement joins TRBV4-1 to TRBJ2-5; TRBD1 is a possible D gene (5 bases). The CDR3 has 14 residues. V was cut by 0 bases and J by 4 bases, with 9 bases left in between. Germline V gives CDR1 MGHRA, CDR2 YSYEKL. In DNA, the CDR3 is TGCGCCAGCAGCCAAGATGGGGCAACAGAGACCCAGTACTTC. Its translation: CASSQDGATETQYF.

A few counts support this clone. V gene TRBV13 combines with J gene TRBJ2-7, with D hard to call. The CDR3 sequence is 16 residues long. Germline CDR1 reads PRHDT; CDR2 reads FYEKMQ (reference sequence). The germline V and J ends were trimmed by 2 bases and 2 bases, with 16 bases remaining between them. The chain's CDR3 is CASSLPSGVCAYEQYF. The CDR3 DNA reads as TGTGCCAGCAGCTTACCCTCCGGAGTATGCGCCTACGAGCAGTACTTC.

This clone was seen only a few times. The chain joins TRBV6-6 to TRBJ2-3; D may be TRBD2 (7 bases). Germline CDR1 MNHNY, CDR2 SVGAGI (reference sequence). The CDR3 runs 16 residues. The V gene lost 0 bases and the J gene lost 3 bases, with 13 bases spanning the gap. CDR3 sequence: CASSYSKGGGTDTQYF. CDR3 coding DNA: TGTGCCAGCAGTTACTCAAAGGGGGGAGGGACAGATACGCAGTATTTT.

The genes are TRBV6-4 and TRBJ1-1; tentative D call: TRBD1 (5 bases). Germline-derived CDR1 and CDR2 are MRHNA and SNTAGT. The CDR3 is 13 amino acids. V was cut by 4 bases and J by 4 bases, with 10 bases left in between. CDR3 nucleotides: TGTGCCAGCAGTGCTACGGGGGGCACTGAAGCTTTCTTT. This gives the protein CASSATGGTEAFF.

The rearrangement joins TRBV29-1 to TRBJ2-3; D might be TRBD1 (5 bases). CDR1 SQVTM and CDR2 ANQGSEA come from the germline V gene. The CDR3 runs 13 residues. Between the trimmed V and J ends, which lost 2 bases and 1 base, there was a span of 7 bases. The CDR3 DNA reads TGCAGCGTTGAAACAGGAGGCACAGATACGCAGTATTTT. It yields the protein CSVETGGTDTQYF.

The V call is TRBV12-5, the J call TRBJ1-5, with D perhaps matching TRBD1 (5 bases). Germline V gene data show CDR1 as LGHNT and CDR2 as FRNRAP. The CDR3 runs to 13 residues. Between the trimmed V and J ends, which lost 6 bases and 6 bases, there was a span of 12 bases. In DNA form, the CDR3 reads TGTGCTAGTGGGCAGGGCGGCAGTCAGCCCCAGCATTTT. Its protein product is CASGQGGSQPQHF.

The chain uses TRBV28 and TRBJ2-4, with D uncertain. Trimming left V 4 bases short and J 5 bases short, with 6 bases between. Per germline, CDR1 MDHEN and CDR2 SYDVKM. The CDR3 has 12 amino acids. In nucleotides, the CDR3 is TGTGCCAGCAGTTCAGTGGAAAACATTCAGTACTTC. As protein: CASSSVENIQYF.

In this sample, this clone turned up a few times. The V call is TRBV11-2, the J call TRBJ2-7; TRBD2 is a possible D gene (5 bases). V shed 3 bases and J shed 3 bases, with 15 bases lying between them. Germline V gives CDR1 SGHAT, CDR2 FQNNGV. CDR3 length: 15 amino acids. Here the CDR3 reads CASSFGNSEFYEQYF. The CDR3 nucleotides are TGTGCCAGCAGCTTCGGTAATAGCGAGTTCTACGAGCAGTACTTC.

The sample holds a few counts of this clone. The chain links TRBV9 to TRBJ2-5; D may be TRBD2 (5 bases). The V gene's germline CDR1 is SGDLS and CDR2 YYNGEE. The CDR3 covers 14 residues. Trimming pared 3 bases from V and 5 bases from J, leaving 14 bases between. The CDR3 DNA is TGTGCCAGCAGCGCCAAACTAGGGTGGGAGACCCAGTACTTC. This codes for CASSAKLGWETQYF.

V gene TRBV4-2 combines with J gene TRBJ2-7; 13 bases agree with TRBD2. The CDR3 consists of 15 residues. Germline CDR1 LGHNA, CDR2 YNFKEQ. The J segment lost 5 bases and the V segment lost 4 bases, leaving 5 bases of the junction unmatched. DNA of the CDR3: TGTGCCAGCAGCCCACGGACTAGCGGGAGTGACGAGCAGTACTTC. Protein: CASSPRTSGSDEQYF.

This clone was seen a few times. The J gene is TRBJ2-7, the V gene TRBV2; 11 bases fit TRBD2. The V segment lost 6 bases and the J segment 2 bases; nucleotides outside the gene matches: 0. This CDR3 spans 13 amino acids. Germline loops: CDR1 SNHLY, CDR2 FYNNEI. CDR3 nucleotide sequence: TGTGCCAGCAGGACTAGCGGGGCCTACGAGCAGTACTTC. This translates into CASRTSGAYEQYF.

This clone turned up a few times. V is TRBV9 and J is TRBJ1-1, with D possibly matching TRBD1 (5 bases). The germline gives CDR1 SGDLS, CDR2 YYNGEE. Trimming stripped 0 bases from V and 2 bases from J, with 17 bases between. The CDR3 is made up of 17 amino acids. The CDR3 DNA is TGTGCCAGCAGCGTAGGGGACGGCGGGGTCTACAACACTGAAGCTTTCTTT. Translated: CASSVGDGGVYNTEAFF.

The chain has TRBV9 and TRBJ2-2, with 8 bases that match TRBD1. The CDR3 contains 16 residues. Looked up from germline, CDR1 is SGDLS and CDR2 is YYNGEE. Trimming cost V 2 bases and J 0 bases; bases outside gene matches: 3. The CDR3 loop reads CASSVQGAANTGELFF. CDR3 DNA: TGTGCCAGCAGCGTGCAGGGGGCGGCGAACACCGGGGAGCTGTTTTTT.

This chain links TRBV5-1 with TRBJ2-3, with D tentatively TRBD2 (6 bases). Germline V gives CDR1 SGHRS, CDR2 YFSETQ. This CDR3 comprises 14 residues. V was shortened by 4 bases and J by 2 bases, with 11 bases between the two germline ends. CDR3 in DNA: TGCGCCAGCAGCGGTGGGGGGTCCACAGATACGCAGTATTTT. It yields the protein CASSGGGSTDTQYF.

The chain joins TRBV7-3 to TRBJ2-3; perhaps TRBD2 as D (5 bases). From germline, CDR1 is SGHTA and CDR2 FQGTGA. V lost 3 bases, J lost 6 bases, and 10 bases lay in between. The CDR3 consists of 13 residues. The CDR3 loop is CASSFRGGDTQYF. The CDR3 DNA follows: TGTGCCAGCAGCTTCCGGGGTGGGGATACGCAGTATTTT. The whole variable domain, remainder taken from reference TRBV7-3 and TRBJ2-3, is GAGVSQTPSNKVTEKGKYVELRCDPISGHTALYWYRQSLGQGPEFLIYFQGTGAADDSGLPNDRFFAVRPEGSVSTLKIQRTERGDSAVYLCASSFRGGDTQYFGPGTRLTVL.

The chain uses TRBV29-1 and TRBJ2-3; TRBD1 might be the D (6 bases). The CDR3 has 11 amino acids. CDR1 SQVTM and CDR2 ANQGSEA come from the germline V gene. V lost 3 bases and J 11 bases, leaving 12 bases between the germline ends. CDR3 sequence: CSVESGQGQYF. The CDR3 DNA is TGCAGCGTTGAGTCGGGACAAGGGCAGTATTTT.

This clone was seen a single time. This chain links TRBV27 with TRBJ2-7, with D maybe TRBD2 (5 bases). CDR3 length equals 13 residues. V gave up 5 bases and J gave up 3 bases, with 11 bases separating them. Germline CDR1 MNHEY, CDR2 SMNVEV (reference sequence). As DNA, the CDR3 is TGTGCCAGCAGTCCCCGGGGTTTCTACGAGCAGTACTTC. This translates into CASSPRGFYEQYF.

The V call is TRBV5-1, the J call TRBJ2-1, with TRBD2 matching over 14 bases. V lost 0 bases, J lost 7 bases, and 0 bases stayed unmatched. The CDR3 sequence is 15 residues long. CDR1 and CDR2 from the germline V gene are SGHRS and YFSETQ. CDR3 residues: CASSLGLAGGNEQFF. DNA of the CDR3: TGCGCCAGCAGCTTGGGACTAGCGGGAGGGAATGAGCAGTTCTTC.

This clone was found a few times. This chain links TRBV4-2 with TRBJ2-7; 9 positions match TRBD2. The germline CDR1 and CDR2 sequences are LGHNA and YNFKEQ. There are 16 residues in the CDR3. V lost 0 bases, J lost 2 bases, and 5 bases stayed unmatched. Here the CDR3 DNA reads TGTGCCAGCAGCCAAGATCTGGCTAGCGGGGCCTACGAGCAGTACTTC. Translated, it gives CASSQDLASGAYEQYF.

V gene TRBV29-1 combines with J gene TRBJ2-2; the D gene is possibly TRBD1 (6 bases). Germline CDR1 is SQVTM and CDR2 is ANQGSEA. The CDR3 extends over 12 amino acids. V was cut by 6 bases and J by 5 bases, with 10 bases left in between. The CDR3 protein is CSVPGETGELFF. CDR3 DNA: TGCAGCGTCCCAGGGGAAACCGGGGAGCTGTTTTTT.

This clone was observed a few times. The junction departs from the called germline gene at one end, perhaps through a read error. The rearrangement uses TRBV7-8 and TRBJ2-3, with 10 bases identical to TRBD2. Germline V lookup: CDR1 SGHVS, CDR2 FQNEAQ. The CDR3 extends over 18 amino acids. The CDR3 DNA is TGTGCCAGCAGCTTAGGGGGGACCACGGGACTAGCGAGAGATACGAAGTATTTC. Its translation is CASSLGGTTGLARDTKYF.

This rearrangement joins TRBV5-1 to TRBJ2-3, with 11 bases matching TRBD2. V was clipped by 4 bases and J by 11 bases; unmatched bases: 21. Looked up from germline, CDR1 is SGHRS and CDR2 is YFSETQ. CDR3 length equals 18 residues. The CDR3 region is CASSNSPGLAGDPALQYF. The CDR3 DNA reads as TGCGCCAGCAGCAATTCCCCCGGACTAGCGGGTGACCCAGCGCTGCAGTATTTT.

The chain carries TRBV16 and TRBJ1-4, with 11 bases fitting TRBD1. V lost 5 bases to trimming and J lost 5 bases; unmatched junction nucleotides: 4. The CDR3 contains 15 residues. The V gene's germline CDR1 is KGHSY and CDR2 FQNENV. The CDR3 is CASSNRDRGNEKLFF. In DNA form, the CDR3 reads TGTGCCAGCAGCAACCGGGACAGGGGGAATGAAAAACTGTTTTTT.

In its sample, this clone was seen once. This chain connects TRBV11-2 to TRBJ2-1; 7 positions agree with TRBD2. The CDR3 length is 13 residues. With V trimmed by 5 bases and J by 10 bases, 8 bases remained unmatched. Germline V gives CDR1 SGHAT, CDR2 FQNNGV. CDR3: CASSPWTSREQFF. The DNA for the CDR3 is TGTGCCAGCAGCCCCTGGACTAGTCGGGAGCAGTTCTTC.

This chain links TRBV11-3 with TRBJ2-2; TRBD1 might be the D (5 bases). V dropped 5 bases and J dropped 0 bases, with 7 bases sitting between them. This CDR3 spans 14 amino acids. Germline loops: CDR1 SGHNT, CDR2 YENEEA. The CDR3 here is CASSVTANTGELFF. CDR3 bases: TGTGCCAGCAGCGTGACAGCGAACACCGGGGAGCTGTTTTTT.

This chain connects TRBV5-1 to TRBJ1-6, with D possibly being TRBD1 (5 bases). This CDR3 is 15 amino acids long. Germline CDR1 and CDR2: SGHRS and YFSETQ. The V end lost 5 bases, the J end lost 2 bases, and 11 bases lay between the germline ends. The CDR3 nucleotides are TGCGCCAGCAGTGGGGGGAAGCCCTATAATTCACCCCTCCACTTT. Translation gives CASSGGKPYNSPLHF.

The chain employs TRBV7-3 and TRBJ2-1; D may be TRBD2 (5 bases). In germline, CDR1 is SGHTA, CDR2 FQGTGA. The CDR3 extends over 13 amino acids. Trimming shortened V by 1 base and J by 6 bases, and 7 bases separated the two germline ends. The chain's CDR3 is CASSLREGNEQFF. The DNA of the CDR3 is TGTGCCAGCAGCTTAAGAGAGGGCAATGAGCAGTTCTTC.